A single sample is the source of the 29 T cell receptor beta chains below, sequenced in a study of T cell changes during pregnancy in multiple sclerosis. TCRdb's copy holds only in-frame clones and misses some; the assay was immunoSEQ multiplex PCR. There are some 90,000 clones in the sample; more than 85% occur only once, and 1.5% lies in the top ten. The sequences come from peripheral blood, collected in the first trimester of pregnancy. The receptors come from a female donor with multiple sclerosis, enrolled in a pregnancy study.

The chain links TRBV15 to TRBJ1-4; D perhaps matches TRBD1 (6 bases). The CDR3 has 15 residues. Germline lookup yields CDR1 LNHNV and CDR2 YYDKDF (reference sequence). Trimming removed 1 base from V and 8 bases from J, with 14 bases in between. The CDR3 sequence: CATSRVSTGSEKLFF. DNA for the CDR3: TGTGCCACCAGCAGAGTTTCTACAGGGTCGGAAAAACTGTTTTTT.

The chain joins TRBV7-9 to TRBJ2-7, with 10 bases identical to TRBD1. The CDR3 totals 14 residues. Germline-derived CDR1 and CDR2 are SEHNR and FQNEAQ (reference sequence). The trim removed 3 bases at V and 6 bases at J, leaving 5 bases unmatched. The CDR3 loop is CASSFTGQGIEQYF. The CDR3 nucleotides are TGTGCCAGCAGCTTTACGGGACAGGGGATCGAGCAGTACTTC.

J is TRBJ1-2 and V is TRBV19; D perhaps matches TRBD1 (5 bases). V lost 5 bases and J lost 0, with 16 bases in between. Germline CDR1 and CDR2: LNHDA and SQIVND (reference sequence). The CDR3 is 16 residues long. CDR3 nucleotides: TGTGCCAGTAGTCTCCTCGCGGGGGTAGCTAACTATGGCTACACCTTC. Translating it yields CASSLLAGVANYGYTF.

The chain couples TRBV7-2 to TRBJ1-3, with D possibly being TRBD1 (6 bases). Trimming left V 3 bases short and J 4 bases short, with 13 bases between. The CDR3 loop spans 15 amino acids. The germline V gene has CDR1 SGHTA and CDR2 FQGNSA. The CDR3 loop is CASSLTGRKGNTIYF. Here the CDR3 DNA reads TGTGCCAGCAGCTTGACAGGAAGGAAAGGAAACACCATATATTTT. Drawing the rest from reference TRBV7-2 and TRBJ1-3, the complete variable domain is GAGVSQSPSNKVTEKGKDVELRCDPISGHTALYWYRQSLGQGLEFLIYFQGNSAPDKSGLPSDRFSAERTGGSVSTLTIQRTQQEDSAVYLCASSLTGRKGNTIYFGEGSWLTVV.

The V gene is TRBV30, the J gene TRBJ2-2, with a tentative D call TRBD1 (6 bases). Germline V gives CDR1 GTSNPN, CDR2 SVGIG (reference sequence). The CDR3 is 18 residues long. With 5 bases removed from V and 2 bases from J, the gap between germline ends came to 24 bases. CDR3 residues: CAWAGQLITLANTGELFF. The CDR3 region has the DNA TGTGCCTGGGCCGGACAGTTGATCACTCTCGCCAACACCGGGGAGCTGTTTTTT.

The V gene is TRBV5-5, the J gene TRBJ1-3; 7 bases are a match to TRBD1. Germline V gene data show CDR1 as SGHKS and CDR2 as YYEKEE (reference sequence). There are 16 residues in the CDR3. Losses at the gene ends were 4 bases for V and 4 bases for J; bases not matched to a gene: 11. The CDR3 coding sequence is TGTGCCAGCAGCAAGGGACAGCCGACAGTAGGAAACACCATATATTTT. Amino acids: CASSKGQPTVGNTIYF. Full variable domain (outside the CDR3, taken from reference TRBV5-5 and TRBJ1-3): DAGVTQSPTHLIKTRGQQVTLRCSPISGHKSVSWYQQVLGQGPQFIFQYYEKEERGRGNFPDRFSARQFPNYSSELNVNALLLGDSALYLCASSKGQPTVGNTIYFGEGSWLTVV.

The chain couples TRBV11-2 to TRBJ1-1; D is undetermined. The CDR3 has 14 amino acids. The V end lost 2 bases, the J end lost 4 bases, and 11 bases lay between the germline ends. The V gene's germline CDR1 is SGHAT and CDR2 FQNNGV. DNA of the CDR3: TGTGCCAGCAGCTTAAATAAGGCGGGCACTGAAGCTTTCTTT. It encodes CASSLNKAGTEAFF. Supplemented by reference TRBV11-2 and TRBJ1-1, the full variable domain reads EAGVAQSPRYKIIEKRQSVAFWCNPISGHATLYWYQQILGQGPKLLIQFQNNGVVDDSQLPKDRFSAERLKGVDSTLKIQPAKLEDSAVYLCASSLNKAGTEAFFGQGTRLTVV.

V is TRBV11-1 and J is TRBJ2-7; the D gene is possibly TRBD1 (6 bases). In germline, CDR1 is SGHAT, CDR2 FQDESV (reference sequence). Between the trimmed V and J ends, which lost 0 bases and 3 bases, there was a span of 12 bases. The CDR3 has 15 amino acids. DNA of the CDR3: TGTGCCAGCAGCTTAGCCTACCTAGGGGGCTACGAGCAGTACTTC. Its protein product is CASSLAYLGGYEQYF.

This clone was counted a single time. The genes are TRBV12-5 and TRBJ1-2; the D gene is possibly TRBD1 (6 bases). Germline V gives CDR1 LGHNT, CDR2 FRNRAP. Trimming took off 0 bases at V and 4 bases at J, with 21 bases between the two ends. There are 18 residues in the CDR3. In DNA form, the CDR3 reads TGTGCTAGTGGTTTGGTACCTGGCTCTCGGGGGGCAGGCTATGGCTACACCTTC. It translates to CASGLVPGSRGAGYGYTF.

The chain joins TRBV7-6 to TRBJ1-1; D may be TRBD1 (5 bases). The germline gives CDR1 SGHVS, CDR2 FNYEAQ. The CDR3 covers 13 residues. Trimming removed 4 bases from V and 2 bases from J, with 8 bases in between. The CDR3 here is CASSYGGNTEAFF. DNA of the CDR3: TGTGCCAGCAGCTACGGGGGAAACACTGAAGCTTTCTTT.

CDR3 bases: TGTGCCAGCCAAACTCGGACTGGAGTGAACTATGGCTACACCTTC. The encoded protein is CASQTRTGVNYGYTF. This chain uses TRBV2 with TRBJ1-2; D unclear. In germline, CDR1 is SNHLY, CDR2 FYNNEI. The CDR3 runs to 15 residues. V lost 8 bases to trimming and J lost 2 bases, with 18 bases between them. The full variable domain, completed using reference TRBV2 and TRBJ1-2, is EPEVTQTPSHQVTQMGQEVILRCVPISNHLYFYWYRQILGQKVEFLVSFYNNEISEKSEIFDDQFSVERPDGSNFTLKIRSTKLEDSAMYFCASQTRTGVNYGYTFGSGTRLTVV.

The V call is TRBV29-1, the J call TRBJ1-1; 7 bases line up with TRBD1. With 6 bases clipped from V and 7 bases from J, the junction kept 8 bases outside the gene matches. Germline CDR1 and CDR2: SQVTM and ANQGSEA. The CDR3 extends over 12 amino acids. The CDR3 region has the DNA TGCAGCGTCCTAGCGCGGACAGGTGAAGCTTTCTTT. Amino acids: CSVLARTGEAFF.

J is TRBJ2-1 and V is TRBV9; D gene ambiguous. V was pared by 1 base and J by 4 bases, with 9 bases between. The CDR3 totals 14 residues. Germline V lookup: CDR1 SGDLS, CDR2 YYNGEE. CDR3 DNA: TGTGCCAGCAGCGTACGAGTAACTTACAATGAGCAGTTCTTC. As protein: CASSVRVTYNEQFF.

The V gene is TRBV2, the J gene TRBJ1-1, with 7 nucleotides matching TRBD1. J gave up 0 bases and V 6 bases, and 7 bases lay outside the gene matches. The CDR3 is 15 amino acids. CDR1 is SNHLY, CDR2 FYNNEI, per germline. The DNA of the CDR3 is TGTGCCAGCAGGGGAGACAGGGCACTGAACACTGAAGCTTTCTTT. Its protein product is CASRGDRALNTEAFF.

This sequence joins TRBV6-1 and TRBJ1-1; D is undetermined. The CDR3 runs 12 residues. V was cut by 2 bases and J by 6 bases, with 7 bases left in between. The germline V gene encodes CDR1 MNHNS and CDR2 SASEGT. The CDR3 sequence: CASSEYSPEAFF. CDR3 DNA sequence: TGTGCCAGCAGTGAATACTCTCCTGAAGCTTTCTTT.

The rearrangement uses TRBV30 and TRBJ1-3, with D perhaps matching TRBD1 (5 bases). Germline assignment: CDR1 GTSNPN and CDR2 SVGIG (reference sequence). There are 16 residues in the CDR3. Trimming cost V 0 bases and J 0 bases, with 12 bases left between them. The CDR3 sequence: CAWSVGAANSGNTIYF. The CDR3 DNA sequence: TGTGCCTGGAGTGTTGGGGCAGCAAACTCTGGAAACACCATATATTTT.

The chain links TRBV12-5 to TRBJ2-7; D is perhaps TRBD1 (6 bases). Germline V gene data show CDR1 as LGHNT and CDR2 as FRNRAP. This CDR3 region has 15 residues. V was trimmed by 0 bases and J by 5 bases, leaving 14 bases between them. The CDR3 DNA is TGTGCTAGTGGTTTGGTAAGTCAGGGGATCCACGAGCAGTACTTC. Amino acids: CASGLVSQGIHEQYF.

The chain employs TRBV5-1 and TRBJ2-5; possibly TRBD2 for D (6 bases). The CDR3 is 14 residues long. Germline loops: CDR1 SGHRS, CDR2 YFSETQ. V dropped 2 bases and J dropped 4 bases, with 12 bases sitting between them. CDR3 amino acids: CASSLTGVGETQYF. The CDR3, as DNA: TGCGCCAGCAGCTTAACGGGAGTGGGAGAGACCCAGTACTTC. Using reference TRBV5-1 and TRBJ2-5 for the parts outside the CDR3, the full variable domain is KAGVTQTPRYLIKTRGQQVTLSCSPISGHRSVSWYQQTPGQGLQFLFEYFSETQRNKGNFPGRFSGRQFSNSRSEMNVSTLELGDSALYLCASSLTGVGETQYFGPGTRLLVL.

This clone was seen more than once but under ten times. The chain employs TRBV7-8 and TRBJ1-5, with D possibly TRBD1 on 6 matching bases. V lost 1 base to trimming and J lost 7 bases, with 17 bases between them. Germline-derived CDR1 and CDR2 are SGHVS and FQNEAQ. CDR3 length: 16 amino acids. CDR3 protein: CASSLESTGWRQPQHF. CDR3 nucleotides: TGTGCCAGCAGCTTAGAGTCGACAGGTTGGCGACAGCCCCAGCATTTT.

V is TRBV7-6 and J is TRBJ2-7; no definite D call. The CDR3 length is 14 residues. The V and J ends lost 5 bases and 0 bases respectively, with 11 bases between them. Germline-derived CDR1 and CDR2 are SGHVS and FNYEAQ. This CDR3 reads CASSARRSSYEQYF. Written as DNA, the CDR3 is TGTGCCAGCAGCGCCCGAAGGAGCTCCTACGAGCAGTACTTC.

V gene TRBV29-1 combines with J gene TRBJ2-1, with D possibly matching TRBD2 (5 bases). Trimming stripped 0 bases from V and 3 bases from J, with 12 bases between. The CDR3 totals 15 residues. Germline V lookup: CDR1 SQVTM, CDR2 ANQGSEA. The CDR3 is CSVEDGGGSYNEQFF. CDR3 nucleotides: TGCAGCGTTGAAGACGGAGGTGGGAGCTACAATGAGCAGTTCTTC.

CDR3 coding DNA: TGTGCCAGTAGTCCCCGGACAGGTAGTTTGATAGCTTTCTTT. It is translated as CASSPRTGSLIAFF. This chain connects TRBV19 to TRBJ1-1; the match to TRBD1 covers 7 bases. Germline values: CDR1 LNHDA, CDR2 SQIVND (reference sequence). This CDR3 spans 14 amino acids. Trimming at V came to 5 bases and at J to 10 bases, leaving 13 bases not matched to a gene. Combining the CDR3 with reference TRBV19 and TRBJ1-1 gives the whole variable domain DGGITQSPKYLFRKEGQNVTLSCEQNLNHDAMYWYRQDPGQGLRLIYYSQIVNDFQKGDIAEGYSVSREKKESFPLTVTSAQKNPTAFYLCASSPRTGSLIAFFGQGTRLTVV.

The rearrangement uses TRBV5-4 and TRBJ1-3; perhaps TRBD1 as D (6 bases). V lost 1 base and J 0 bases, leaving 11 bases between the germline ends. The CDR3 has 16 residues. The germline V gene encodes CDR1 SGHNT and CDR2 YYREEE (reference sequence). The CDR3 is CASSLRGGYSGNTIYF. The CDR3 DNA is TGTGCCAGCAGCTTGAGGGGGGGCTACTCTGGAAACACCATATATTTT.

The CDR3 nucleotides read TGTGCCAGCAGTTCATCCACAATGGCCTACGAGCAGTACTTC. It translates to CASSSSTMAYEQYF. The genes are TRBV27 and TRBJ2-7; D gene ambiguous. The CDR3 runs 14 residues. Deletions cut 4 bases from V and 2 bases from J, with 12 bases between. CDR1 is MNHEY and CDR2 is SMNVEV in the germline V gene (reference sequence).

The chain carries TRBV29-1 and TRBJ2-5; TRBD2 aligns across 14 bases. V gave up 3 bases and J gave up 5 bases; unmatched junction bases: 11. This CDR3 is 17 amino acids long. Germline CDR1 SQVTM, CDR2 ANQGSEA. CDR3 protein: CSVEGTSGRRTAETQYF. DNA of the CDR3: TGCAGCGTTGAGGGGACTAGCGGGAGAAGAACCGCGGAGACCCAGTACTTC.

The rearrangement links TRBV19 to TRBJ1-5; TRBD1 might be the D (6 bases). V dropped 10 bases and J dropped 2 bases, with 9 bases sitting between them. The CDR3 consists of 12 residues. Germline V CDR1 and CDR2: LNHDA, SQIVND (reference sequence). DNA for the CDR3: TGTGCCATTCGACAGGGCAATCAGCCCCAGCATTTT. It yields the protein CAIRQGNQPQHF. The variable domain in full, completed from reference TRBV19 and TRBJ1-5, reads DGGITQSPKYLFRKEGQNVTLSCEQNLNHDAMYWYRQDPGQGLRLIYYSQIVNDFQKGDIAEGYSVSREKKESFPLTVTSAQKNPTAFYLCAIRQGNQPQHFGDGTRLSIL.

The table lists this clone with a count of one. This chain connects TRBV5-1 to TRBJ2-3; 7 bases are shared with TRBD2. Germline V gene sequence: CDR1 SGHRS, CDR2 YFSETQ. The CDR3 is made up of 18 amino acids. With 6 bases clipped from V and 0 bases from J, the junction kept 16 bases outside the gene matches. The CDR3 coding sequence is TGCGCCAGCACCCTTTCCTCCTTTAGCGGGTCTAGCACAGATACGCAGTATTTT. Translation: CASTLSSFSGSSTDTQYF.

This chain joins TRBV30 and TRBJ1-1; D is undetermined. V shed 1 base and J shed 4 bases, with 19 bases lying between them. This CDR3 region has 16 residues. The germline CDR1 and CDR2 sequences are GTSNPN and SVGIG (reference sequence). The CDR3 DNA reads as TGTGCCTGGAGTGACTTCACCTCCATTTATACCACTGAAGCTTTCTTT. Protein: CAWSDFTSIYTTEAFF. Looking up the rest from reference TRBV30 and TRBJ1-1 gives the full variable domain: SQTIHQWPATLVQPVGSPLSLECTVEGTSNPNLYWYRQAAGRGLQLLFYSVGIGQISSEVPQNLSASRPQDRQFILSSKKLLLSDSGFYLCAWSDFTSIYTTEAFFGQGTRLTVV.

This chain connects TRBV7-6 to TRBJ2-1, with 8 bases identical to TRBD2. Germline CDR1 and CDR2: SGHVS and FNYEAQ. The CDR3 runs to 14 residues. After removal of 1 base from V and 7 bases from J, the junction contained 3 bases not matched to a gene. CDR3 in DNA: TGTGCCAGCAGCTTAGAAGCGGGGGAAAATGAGCAGTTCTTC. Translation: CASSLEAGENEQFF.